The 14 T cell receptor beta chains given below trace back to one sample, sequenced in a study of blood T cell repertoires in COVID-19 (dated by TCRdb to 2020 to 2022). The method behind the library was the immunoSEQ multiplex PCR assay. Drawn from immuneACCESS, this table holds only the in-frame rearrangements with V and J called that TCRdb kept. Clones are partly lost; checked studies trace under half to an unresolved V gene and leave the rest unexplained. For this sample there are approximately 140,000 clones; 84% appear just once. Clones ranked in the top ten supply around 2.4% of the sample. Sequences were obtained from PBMCs or T cells enriched from blood (not recorded which). These receptors were obtained from a man between 40 and 49 years old with acute COVID-19.

This clone was seen only a few times. The chain uses TRBV10-1 and TRBJ1-3; D not resolved. Trimming removed 0 bases from V and 1 base from J, with 10 bases in between. The length of the CDR3 is 16 residues. Germline V gene data show CDR1 as WNHNN and CDR2 as SYGVQD (reference sequence). The CDR3 nucleotides read TGCGCCAGCAGTGAGTCGAGGAGGCCATCTGGAAACACCATATATTTT. This sequence encodes CASSESRRPSGNTIYF.

The J gene is TRBJ2-7, the V gene TRBV5-6; 7 positions match TRBD2. The CDR3 runs to 15 residues. Germline-derived CDR1 and CDR2 are SGHDT and YYEEEE. V dropped 2 bases and J dropped 0; count of bases not matched to a gene: 5. The CDR3 region has the DNA TGTGCCAGCAGCTTAGTCTCTAGCGGCTCCTACGAGCAGTACTTC. This gives the protein CASSLVSSGSYEQYF.

The chain links TRBV3-1 (or the pseudogene TRBV3-2) to TRBJ1-6; no clear D. V lost 1 base and J lost 9, with 4 bases in between. CDR1 LGHDT and CDR2 YNNKEL come from the germline V gene (reference sequence). This CDR3 is built from 12 residues. CDR3 coding DNA: TGTGCCAGCAGCCAAGCGGGTTCACCCCTCCACTTT. Encoded protein: CASSQAGSPLHF.

The rearrangement joins TRBV19 to TRBJ2-1, with 8 bases matching TRBD2. This CDR3 has 15 residues. The V gene's germline CDR1 is LNHDA and CDR2 SQIVND (reference sequence). V shed 6 bases, J shed 0 bases, and the junction held 4 bases outside the gene matches. The CDR3 protein is CASRTGGSSYNEQFF. The CDR3 region has the DNA TGTGCCAGTAGAACGGGGGGGAGCTCCTACAATGAGCAGTTCTTC.

CDR3 in amino acids: CASRPSGTGINEQFF. CDR3 bases: TGTGCCAGCAGACCATCCGGGACAGGGATCAATGAGCAGTTCTTC. The chain couples TRBV28 to TRBJ2-1; 9 bases agree with TRBD1. Germline V gene lookup returns CDR1 MDHEN and CDR2 SYDVKM. V lost 6 bases, J lost 6 bases, and 9 bases stayed unmatched. The CDR3 sequence is 15 residues long.

The J gene is TRBJ2-7, the V gene TRBV9, with 8 bases lining up with TRBD2. Germline loops: CDR1 SGDLS, CDR2 YYNGEE. J lost 6 bases, V lost 4 bases, and 3 bases had no gene match. This CDR3 is built from 12 residues. CDR3 bases: TGTGCCAGCAGCCCCGGGGGGGCCGAGCAGTACTTC. This gives the protein CASSPGGAEQYF.

The chain employs TRBV15 and TRBJ1-2; D remains unclear. Per germline, CDR1 LNHNV and CDR2 YYDKDF (reference sequence). The CDR3 length is 14 residues. Trimming removed 6 bases at V and 3 bases at J, with 14 bases between. CDR3 DNA sequence: TGTGCCACCAGGGCGGGAGACACCGACTATGGCTACACCTTC. Its protein product is CATRAGDTDYGYTF.

The CDR3: CASSQRLQGQGYTF. The CDR3 nucleotides are TGTGCCAGCAGCCAAAGGTTACAGGGACAGGGCTACACCTTC. The chain couples TRBV3-1 (or the pseudogene TRBV3-2) to TRBJ1-2, with 7 bases lining up with TRBD1. The J segment lost 8 bases and the V segment lost 2 bases, leaving 8 bases of the junction unmatched. Germline V gene lookup returns CDR1 LGHDT and CDR2 YNNKEL (reference sequence). The CDR3 contains 14 residues.

This chain uses TRBV5-1 with TRBJ2-7, with D maybe TRBD1 (5 bases). Trimming cost V 1 base and J 5 bases, with 28 bases left between them. CDR1 SGHRS and CDR2 YFSETQ come from the germline V gene. The CDR3 loop spans 19 amino acids. This chain's CDR3 is CASSLTRPMVGQGTHEQYF. The CDR3 nucleotides are TGCGCCAGCAGCTTGACGAGGCCTATGGTGGGGCAGGGAACCCACGAGCAGTACTTC.

V usage is TRBV11-3 and J usage is TRBJ2-1; no definite D call. This CDR3 region has 13 residues. Trimming stripped 3 bases from V and 7 bases from J, with 10 bases between. CDR1 and CDR2 from the germline V gene are SGHNT and YENEEA. The CDR3 sequence is CASSFATENEQFF. In DNA form, the CDR3 reads TGTGCCAGCAGCTTTGCCACGGAGAATGAGCAGTTCTTC. Full variable domain (outside the CDR3, taken from reference TRBV11-3 and TRBJ2-1): EAGVVQSPRYKIIEKKQPVAFWCNPISGHNTLYWYLQNLGQGPELLIRYENEEAVDDSQLPKDRFSAERLKGVDSTLKIQPAELGDSAVYLCASSFATENEQFFGPGTRLTVL.

The chain uses TRBV6-4 and TRBJ2-7, with 10 bases fitting TRBD1. V shed 7 bases, J shed 1 base, and the junction held 4 bases outside the gene matches. The CDR3 runs to 14 residues. Looked up from germline, CDR1 is MRHNA and CDR2 is SNTAGT. This CDR3 reads CASKEDRGSYEQYF. Written as DNA, the CDR3 is TGTGCCAGCAAAGAGGACAGGGGGTCCTACGAGCAGTACTTC.

V and J are TRBV5-1 and TRBJ2-3; 13 bases fit TRBD2. There are 16 residues in the CDR3. The germline CDR1 and CDR2 sequences are SGHRS and YFSETQ. Germline trimming cut 0 bases from V and 4 bases from J; bases unmatched to any gene: 2. The CDR3 sequence is CASSLGTSGRADTQYF. CDR3 DNA: TGCGCCAGCAGCTTGGGGACTAGCGGGAGAGCAGATACGCAGTATTTT. The full variable domain, in which reference TRBV5-1 and TRBJ2-3 provide the parts outside the CDR3, is KAGVTQTPRYLIKTRGQQVTLSCSPISGHRSVSWYQQTPGQGLQFLFEYFSETQRNKGNFPGRFSGRQFSNSRSEMNVSTLELGDSALYLCASSLGTSGRADTQYFGPGTRLTVL.

The CDR3 sequence: CASSHGQGADGYTF. Written as DNA, the CDR3 is TGCGCCAGCAGCCACGGACAGGGGGCGGATGGCTACACCTTC. The V call is TRBV5-1, the J call TRBJ1-2, with 11 bases fitting TRBD1. With 4 bases clipped from V and 6 bases from J, the junction kept 5 bases outside the gene matches. The CDR3 sequence is 14 residues long. Germline loops: CDR1 SGHRS, CDR2 YFSETQ.

V is TRBV19 and J is TRBJ1-2; TRBD1 matches 10 bases. The junction had 2 bases not matched to a gene; V was cut back by 5 bases and J by 2 bases. The CDR3 contains 14 residues. CDR1 and CDR2 from the germline V gene are LNHDA and SQIVND (reference sequence). The CDR3 sequence is CASSGDRGNYGYTF. CDR3 nucleotides: TGTGCCAGTAGTGGGGACAGGGGCAACTATGGCTACACCTTC.